This is a list of T cell receptor beta chains from one sample in a study of T cell responses to AZD1222 COVID-19 vaccine. Sequencing was performed with immunoSEQ multiplex PCR; in TCRdb, only in-frame clones are kept and a portion is missing. The data contain 130,000 or so clones, under 95% of them singletons. The sample consisted of peripheral blood, taken 28 days after the second dose of the MenACWY control vaccine. The receptors derive from an adult who received the MenACWY meningococcal vaccine as a control. CDR3s include the opening cysteine and the closing phenylalanine or tryptophan.

v_call cdr3_aa
TRBV18 CASSPPNQGNGETQYF
TRBV7-8 CASSLGGLPAVDTQYF
TRBV6-6 CASSYLVGRGELFF
TRBV10-2 CASSESSGNTIYF
TRBV13 CASSLVQHPSDTF
TRBV2 CAMMDPPPGTVNYEQYF
TRBV5-1 CASSIGQGGFYEQYF
TRBV29-1 CSVDGTVKANEQFF
TRBV29-1 CSVAQGRGSYGYTF
TRBV3-1/TRBV3-2 CASSLPNTGWRTGELFF
TRBV5-1 CASSLSGEADTQYF
TRBV11-1 CASSKGSPRGGNEQFF
TRBV6-1 CASSESWGPASNQPQHF
TRBV6-5 CASSSGRENTEAFF
TRBV5-1 CASSFRTGDSGNTIYF
TRBV6-6 CASSPQGTNEKLFF
TRBV6-1 CASSDRGNTEAFF
TRBV12-3/TRBV12-4 CASGQGGYEQYF
TRBV5-1 CASSLDSRRGRDDETQYF
TRBV18 CASSPYGTDNNQPQHF
TRBV19 CASSMTGKETQYF
TRBV20-1 CSAAQTDTQYF
TRBV15 CATSRSVGGGSFIQYF
TRBV19 CASSIGGSSYEQYF
TRBV7-2 CASSPNFSGRANSYEQYF
TRBV5-5 CASSPGQGGGKLFF
TRBV28 CASSFTSGGAPDTQYF
TRBV5-1 CASSSSGAYNSPLHF
TRBV29-1 CSVVGGLGLSYEQYF